These T cell receptor beta chains were read from a single sample in a study of identical twins' blood T cells. MiXCR, applied by TCRdb to the 5' RACE reads, yields one record per CDR3 protein. The sample comprises about 370,000 distinct CDR3 sequences, over 25% of which are singletons, and 6.1% rests with the top ten. The sequencing input was PBMCs. The receptors come from a woman aged 18 to 50 in good health. CDR3s leave out the opening cysteine and the closing phenylalanine or tryptophan. Fields, in order: V gene, D gene, J gene, CDR3 protein. D genes are given only for firm matches.

v_call: TRBV7-6
d_call: .
j_call: TRBJ2-1
cdr3_aa: ASSLGRNWNNEQF

v_call: TRBV10-3
d_call: .
j_call: TRBJ2-3
cdr3_aa: ATGLKSADTQY

v_call: TRBV18
d_call: TRBD1
j_call: TRBJ1-4
cdr3_aa: ASLDRGRGEELF

v_call: TRBV5-4
d_call: .
j_call: TRBJ1-2
cdr3_aa: ASSLGQNILGYT

v_call: TRBV20-1
d_call: TRBD2
j_call: TRBJ2-1
cdr3_aa: SAKVAGGSDEQF

v_call: TRBV3-1
d_call: .
j_call: TRBJ2-1
cdr3_aa: ASGQHEASYNEQF

v_call: TRBV29-1
d_call: TRBD1
j_call: TRBJ1-1
cdr3_aa: SVVGTVGYNTEAF

v_call: TRBV4-3
d_call: .
j_call: TRBJ1-3
cdr3_aa: ASSQVWGKGNTIY

v_call: TRBV25-1
d_call: TRBD2
j_call: TRBJ2-2
cdr3_aa: ASSTLAELNTGELF

v_call: TRBV5-1
d_call: .
j_call: TRBJ2-7
cdr3_aa: ASSLVGAPDGYEQY

v_call: TRBV29-1
d_call: .
j_call: TRBJ1-5
cdr3_aa: SVSLVGDGGLAQH

v_call: TRBV19
d_call: .
j_call: TRBJ1-1
cdr3_aa: ASSSYTVKGTEAF

v_call: TRBV9
d_call: .
j_call: TRBJ1-2
cdr3_aa: ASSAPHYGYT

v_call: TRBV11-1
d_call: .
j_call: TRBJ1-1
cdr3_aa: ASSPGKFTEAF

v_call: TRBV7-2
d_call: .
j_call: TRBJ2-3
cdr3_aa: ASSSRTHTDTQY

v_call: TRBV12-3/TRBV12-4
d_call: .
j_call: TRBJ2-5
cdr3_aa: ASSPGDRQETQY